Below are 15 T cell receptor beta chains sequenced from a single sample in a study of shared clonotypes between healthy human individuals. The method was immunoSEQ multiplex PCR; TCRdb's version includes in-frame clones alone and lacks a portion of them. The sample yields about 2 million clones, approximately 95% seen once. The sample was naive CD4+ T cells sorted from blood. Subset here: CD45RA+ positively selected. Receptors were obtained from a man younger than 30 in good health.

This rearrangement joins TRBV7-9 to TRBJ1-1; 9 positions agree with TRBD1. Trimming removed 2 bases from V and 5 bases from J; junction bases left unmatched: 6. Germline CDR1 is SEHNR and CDR2 is FQNEAQ (reference sequence). The CDR3 runs to 15 residues. The CDR3 sequence is CASSLPGQGRTEAFF. In nucleotides, the CDR3 is TGTGCCAGCAGCTTACCGGGACAGGGAAGGACTGAAGCTTTCTTT.

The chain couples TRBV10-1 to TRBJ1-1, with unresolved D. The ends were cut back, 7 bases at V and 9 bases at J, with 12 bases in the middle. Per germline, CDR1 WNHNN and CDR2 SYGVQD (reference sequence). The CDR3 is made up of 11 amino acids. CDR3 loop: CASTKPRKAFF. In nucleotides, the CDR3 is TGCGCCAGCACCAAGCCCAGGAAAGCTTTCTTT.

The rearrangement links TRBV6-4 to TRBJ1-5; D gene unclear. The ends were cut back, 2 bases at V and 3 bases at J, with 5 bases in the middle. This CDR3 has 13 residues. Looked up from germline, CDR1 is MRHNA and CDR2 is SNTAGT. The CDR3 DNA sequence: TGTGCCAGCAGTGACGAGCTCAATCAGCCCCAGCATTTT. Translating it yields CASSDELNQPQHF.

The chain carries TRBV7-2 and TRBJ1-3; the match to TRBD1 covers 9 bases. Germline V gene sequence: CDR1 SGHTA, CDR2 FQGNSA. Trimming removed 6 bases from V and 0 bases from J; junction bases left unmatched: 0. The CDR3 is made up of 14 amino acids. CDR3 amino acids: CASRTGGSGNTIYF. DNA of the CDR3: TGTGCCAGCAGGACAGGGGGCTCTGGAAACACCATATATTTT.

V usage is TRBV5-1 and J usage is TRBJ2-1, with unresolved D. Germline CDR1 and CDR2: SGHRS and YFSETQ. V gave up 0 bases and J gave up 0 bases, with 13 bases separating them. The CDR3 is 17 residues long. The CDR3 here is CASSLVASPSSYNEQFF. The CDR3, as DNA: TGCGCCAGCAGCTTGGTGGCTAGTCCTTCCTCCTACAATGAGCAGTTCTTC.

The genes are TRBV4-1 and TRBJ2-7, with 9 bases lining up with TRBD1. J gave up 2 bases and V 4 bases, and 6 bases lay outside the gene matches. The CDR3 consists of 15 residues. CDR1 and CDR2 from the germline V gene are MGHRA and YSYEKL. CDR3 residues: CASSRGQGPTYEQYF. The CDR3 DNA sequence: TGCGCCAGCAGCCGAGGACAGGGGCCCACCTACGAGCAGTACTTC.

About this clone itself: A much larger clone sits a single nucleotide away, making a read error possible. Other DNA sequences in this sample translate to the same CDR3. The CDR3 loop is CATTQGAGEQYF. In DNA, the CDR3 is TGTGCCACCACACAGGGGGCAGGCGAGCAGTACTTC. V usage is TRBV10-3 and J usage is TRBJ2-5, with 9 bases identical to TRBD1. The DNA end lines up better with TRBJ2-7; the J call may be wrong. The germline CDR1 and CDR2 sequences are ENHRY and SYGVKD. The CDR3 has 12 residues.

This clone was seen once. J is TRBJ1-2 and V is TRBV5-1; no clear D. Germline lookup yields CDR1 SGHRS and CDR2 YFSETQ. Trimming took 5 bases from V and 3 from J, leaving 8 bases between them. This CDR3 has 12 residues. The CDR3 region is CASRTSDYGYTF. The CDR3 nucleotides are TGCGCCAGCAGGACATCGGACTATGGCTACACCTTC.

The chain couples TRBV10-3 to TRBJ1-2; D gene unclear. The CDR3 has 13 residues. The germline CDR1 and CDR2 sequences are ENHRY and SYGVKD. V lost 6 bases to trimming and J lost 1 base, with 9 bases between them. The CDR3 nucleotides are TGTGCCATCAGCACCGGGAGTAACTATGGCTACACCTTC. Translating gives CAISTGSNYGYTF.

The genes are TRBV4-1 and TRBJ2-6; D might be TRBD2 (5 bases). CDR3 length equals 17 residues. Deletions cut 2 bases from V and 4 bases from J, with 15 bases between. Germline V gene lookup returns CDR1 MGHRA and CDR2 YSYEKL. The CDR3 DNA reads as TGCGCCAGCAGCCAAATTATTATGCGGGCCGGGGCCAACGTCCTGACTTTC. Protein: CASSQIIMRAGANVLTF.

The chain employs TRBV19 and TRBJ2-2; perhaps TRBD1 as D (7 bases). The CDR3 length is 20 residues. Per germline, CDR1 LNHDA and CDR2 SQIVND (reference sequence). V dropped 4 bases and J dropped 0 bases, with 24 bases sitting between them. The CDR3 DNA follows: TGTGCCAGTAGTACCCGACAGGGAAAGAGCGGGTCCGCGAACACCGGGGAGCTGTTTTTT. It translates to CASSTRQGKSGSANTGELFF.

This rearrangement joins TRBV5-6 to TRBJ2-3; unclear D gene. CDR1 is SGHDT and CDR2 is YYEEEE in the germline V gene. The CDR3 sequence is 13 residues long. V dropped 3 bases and J dropped 5 bases, with 10 bases sitting between them. The CDR3 nucleotides are TGTGCCAGCAGCTCCGGCAGGCTAGATACGCAGTATTTT. Amino acids: CASSSGRLDTQYF.

The chain joins TRBV28 to TRBJ2-3, with 10 bases identical to TRBD2. There are 14 residues in the CDR3. Germline loops: CDR1 MDHEN, CDR2 SYDVKM. With 6 bases clipped from V and 7 bases from J, the junction kept 7 bases outside the gene matches. CDR3 residues: CASSTAGGLNTQYF. For the CDR3, the DNA is TGTGCCAGCAGCACAGCGGGGGGGCTTAATACGCAGTATTTT.

A single count supports this clone. The rearrangement joins TRBV29-1 to TRBJ2-7; possibly TRBD1 for D (6 bases). Looked up from germline, CDR1 is SQVTM and CDR2 is ANQGSEA. CDR3 size: 12 residues. Trimming took 4 bases from V and 5 from J, leaving 12 bases between them. The CDR3 nucleotides read TGCAGCGTTGTGCAGGGGAGCCACGAGCAGTACTTC. This translates into CSVVQGSHEQYF.

This clone was seen a single time. Other DNA sequences in this sample translate to the same CDR3. The chain is built from TRBV29-1 and TRBJ2-5; either TRBD1 or TRBD2 may supply D (5 bases each). The CDR3 contains 12 residues. The V gene's germline CDR1 is SQVTM and CDR2 ANQGSEA. Trimming removed 4 bases from V and 5 bases from J, with 11 bases in between. The chain's CDR3 is CSVVGVGETQYF. CDR3 bases: TGCAGCGTTGTGGGGGTCGGGGAGACCCAGTACTTC.